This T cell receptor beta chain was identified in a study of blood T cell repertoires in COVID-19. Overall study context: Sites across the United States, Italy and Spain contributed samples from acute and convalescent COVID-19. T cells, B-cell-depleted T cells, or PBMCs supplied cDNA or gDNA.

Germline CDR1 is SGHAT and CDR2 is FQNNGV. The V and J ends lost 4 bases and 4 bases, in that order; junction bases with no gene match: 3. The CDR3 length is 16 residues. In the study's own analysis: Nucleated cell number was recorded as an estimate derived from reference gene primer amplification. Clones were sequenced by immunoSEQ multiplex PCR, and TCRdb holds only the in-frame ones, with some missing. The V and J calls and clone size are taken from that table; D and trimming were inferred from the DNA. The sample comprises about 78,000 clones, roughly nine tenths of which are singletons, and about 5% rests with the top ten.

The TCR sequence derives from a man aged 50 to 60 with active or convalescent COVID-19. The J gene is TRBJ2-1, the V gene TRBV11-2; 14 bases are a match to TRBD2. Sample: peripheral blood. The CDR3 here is CASSSTSGGAYNEQFF. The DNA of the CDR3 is TGTGCCAGCAGCTCGACTAGCGGGGGGGCTTACAATGAGCAGTTCTTC.